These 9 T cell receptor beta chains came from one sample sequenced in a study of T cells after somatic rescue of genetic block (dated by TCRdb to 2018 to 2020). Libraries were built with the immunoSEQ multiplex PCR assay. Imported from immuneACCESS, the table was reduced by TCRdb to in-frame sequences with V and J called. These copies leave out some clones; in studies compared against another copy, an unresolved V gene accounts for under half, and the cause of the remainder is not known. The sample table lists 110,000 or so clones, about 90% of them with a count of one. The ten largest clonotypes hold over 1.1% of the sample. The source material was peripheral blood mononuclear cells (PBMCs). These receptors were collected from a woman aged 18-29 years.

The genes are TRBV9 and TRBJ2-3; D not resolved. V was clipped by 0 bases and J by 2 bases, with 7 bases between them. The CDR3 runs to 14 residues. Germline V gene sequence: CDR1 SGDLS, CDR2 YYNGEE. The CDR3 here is CASSVGPSTDTQYF. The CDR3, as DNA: TGTGCCAGCAGCGTAGGACCGTCCACAGATACGCAGTATTTT.

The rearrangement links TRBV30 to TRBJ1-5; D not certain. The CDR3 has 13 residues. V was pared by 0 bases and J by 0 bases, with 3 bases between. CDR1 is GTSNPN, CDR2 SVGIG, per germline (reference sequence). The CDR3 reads CAWSVHSNQPQHF. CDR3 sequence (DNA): TGTGCCTGGAGTGTGCATAGCAATCAGCCCCAGCATTTT.

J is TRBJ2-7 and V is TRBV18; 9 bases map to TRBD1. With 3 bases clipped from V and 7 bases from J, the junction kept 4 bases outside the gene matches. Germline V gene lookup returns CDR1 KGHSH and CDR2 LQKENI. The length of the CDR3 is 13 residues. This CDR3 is CASSPRTGDEQYF. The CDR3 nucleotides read TGTGCCAGCTCACCCCGGACAGGGGATGAGCAGTACTTC.

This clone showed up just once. The CDR3 region has the DNA TGTGCCAGTGGTTTTTACAGGGCTAACTATGGCTACACCTTC. This codes for CASGFYRANYGYTF. This chain connects TRBV19 to TRBJ1-2; TRBD1 is a possible D gene (6 bases). Trimming removed 8 bases at V and 0 bases at J, with 13 bases between. CDR1 and CDR2 from the germline V gene are LNHDA and SQIVND (reference sequence). The CDR3 runs to 14 residues. The whole variable domain, remainder taken from reference TRBV19 and TRBJ1-2, is DGGITQSPKYLFRKEGQNVTLSCEQNLNHDAMYWYRQDPGQGLRLIYYSQIVNDFQKGDIAEGYSVSREKKESFPLTVTSAQKNPTAFYLCASGFYRANYGYTFGSGTRLTVV.

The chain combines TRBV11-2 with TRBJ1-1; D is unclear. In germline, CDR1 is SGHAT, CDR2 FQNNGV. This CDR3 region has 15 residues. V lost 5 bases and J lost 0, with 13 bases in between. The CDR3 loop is CASSQRLEMNTEAFF. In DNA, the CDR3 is TGTGCCAGCAGCCAAAGGTTGGAGATGAACACTGAAGCTTTCTTT.

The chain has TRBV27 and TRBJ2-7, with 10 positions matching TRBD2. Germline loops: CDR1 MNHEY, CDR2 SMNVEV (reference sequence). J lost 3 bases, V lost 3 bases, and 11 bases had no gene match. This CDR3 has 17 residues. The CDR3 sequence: CASSFGGSGGFFYEQYF. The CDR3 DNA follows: TGTGCCAGCAGTTTCGGTGGTAGCGGGGGGTTTTTCTACGAGCAGTACTTC.

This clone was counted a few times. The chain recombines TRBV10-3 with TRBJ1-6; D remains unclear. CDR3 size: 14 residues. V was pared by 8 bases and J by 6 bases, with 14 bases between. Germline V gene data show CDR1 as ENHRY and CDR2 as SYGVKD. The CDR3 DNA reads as TGTGCCATCCGAACCGAGGACCTTAATTCACCCCTCCACTTT. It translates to CAIRTEDLNSPLHF.

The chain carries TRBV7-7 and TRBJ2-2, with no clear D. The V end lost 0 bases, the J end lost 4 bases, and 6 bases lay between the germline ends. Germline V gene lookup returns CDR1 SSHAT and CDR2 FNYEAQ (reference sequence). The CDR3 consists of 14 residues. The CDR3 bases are TGTGCCAGCAGCTTAGCGCACGGCACCGGGGAGCTGTTTTTT. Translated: CASSLAHGTGELFF.

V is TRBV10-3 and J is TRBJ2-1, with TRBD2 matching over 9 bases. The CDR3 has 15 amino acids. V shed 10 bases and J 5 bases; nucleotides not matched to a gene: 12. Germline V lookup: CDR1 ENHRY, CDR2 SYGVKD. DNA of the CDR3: TGTGCCACCCTCTTCCAAGCGGGGGGAGACAATGAGCAGTTCTTC. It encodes CATLFQAGGDNEQFF.